In its sample, the clone carrying this TCR beta chain was seen once. The CDR3 loop spans 15 amino acids. Germline CDR1 SGHRS, CDR2 YFSETQ. J lost 6 bases, V lost 3 bases, and 7 bases had no gene match. The authors reverse transcribed roughly 0.45 to 1 ug RNA with random hexamers. TCRdb re-called the immunoSEQ multiplex PCR reads through MiXCR, storing one row per CDR3 protein. The sample includes about 160,000 distinct CDR3 sequences, about 92% of them seen just once. The data stem from a study of CD8 T cells in Susac syndrome. The sequencing sample was made of CD4+ T cells from PBMCs. This sequence was found in a human donor in good health. V gene TRBV5-1 combines with J gene TRBJ2-3; 10 bases align to TRBD1. The CDR3 loop reads CASSSGQGVSDTQYF. CDR3 coding DNA: TGCGCCAGCAGCTCTGGACAGGGGGTTTCGGATACGCAGTATTTT.